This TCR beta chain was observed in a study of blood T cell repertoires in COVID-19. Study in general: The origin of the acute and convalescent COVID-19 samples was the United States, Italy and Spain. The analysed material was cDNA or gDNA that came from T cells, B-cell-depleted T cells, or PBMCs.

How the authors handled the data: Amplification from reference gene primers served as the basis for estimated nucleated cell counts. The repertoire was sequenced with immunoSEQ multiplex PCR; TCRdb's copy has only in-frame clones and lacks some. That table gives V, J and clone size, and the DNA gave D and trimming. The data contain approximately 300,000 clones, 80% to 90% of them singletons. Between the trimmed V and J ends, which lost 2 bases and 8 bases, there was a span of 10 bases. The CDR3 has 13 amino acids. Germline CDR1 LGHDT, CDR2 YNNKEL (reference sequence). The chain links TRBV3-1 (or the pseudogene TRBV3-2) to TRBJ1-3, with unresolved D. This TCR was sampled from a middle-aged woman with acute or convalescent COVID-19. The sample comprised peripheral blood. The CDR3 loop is CASSQRSVYTIYF. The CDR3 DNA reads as TGTGCCAGCAGCCAACGGTCCGTTTACACCATATATTTT.